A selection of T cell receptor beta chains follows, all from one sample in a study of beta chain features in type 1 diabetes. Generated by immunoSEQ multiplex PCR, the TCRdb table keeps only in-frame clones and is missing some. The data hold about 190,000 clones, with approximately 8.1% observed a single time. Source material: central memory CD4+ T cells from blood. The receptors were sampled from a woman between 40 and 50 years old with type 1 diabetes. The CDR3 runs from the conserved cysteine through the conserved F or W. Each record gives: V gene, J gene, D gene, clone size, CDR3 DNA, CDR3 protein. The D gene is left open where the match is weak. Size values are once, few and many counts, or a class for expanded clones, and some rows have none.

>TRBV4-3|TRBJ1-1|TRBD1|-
TGCGCCAGCAGCCAAGATAGGGGGACAGTTGGAGCTTTCTTT
CASSQDRGTVGAFF
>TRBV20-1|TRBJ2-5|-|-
TGCAGTGCTCGGGAGTTTGAGACCCAGTACTTC
CSAREFETQYF
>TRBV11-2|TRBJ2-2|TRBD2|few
TGTGCCAGCAGCCCGCGGGGGTCCGGGGAGCTGTTTTTT
CASSPRGSGELFF
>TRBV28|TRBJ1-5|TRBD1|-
TGTGCCAGCTCTCAGGGGGATAGGCCCCAGCATTTT
CASSQGDRPQHF
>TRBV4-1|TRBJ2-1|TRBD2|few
TGCGCCAGCAGCCAAGATTTAGAGACTAGCGGGAGGGCCGTCCGGTTCTTC
CASSQDLETSGRAVRFF
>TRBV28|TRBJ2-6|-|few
TGTGCCAGCGGCACTAGGGCCTCTGGGGCCAACGTCCTGACTTTC
CASGTRASGANVLTF
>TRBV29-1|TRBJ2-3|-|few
TGCAGCGTCTTACCGCGGCCCGGCACAGATACGCAGTATTTT
CSVLPRPGTDTQYF
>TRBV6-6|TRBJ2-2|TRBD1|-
TGTGCCAGCAGTTGGGACAGTAGGGCCGGGGAGCTGTTTTTT
CASSWDSRAGELFF
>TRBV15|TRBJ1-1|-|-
TGTGCCGCGTCCGGGGGAAACACTGAAGCTTTCTTT
CAASGGNTEAFF
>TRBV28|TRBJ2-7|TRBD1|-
TGTGCCAGCAGTTCCCCGACAGGGCCCCCCTACGAGCAGTACTTC
CASSSPTGPPYEQYF